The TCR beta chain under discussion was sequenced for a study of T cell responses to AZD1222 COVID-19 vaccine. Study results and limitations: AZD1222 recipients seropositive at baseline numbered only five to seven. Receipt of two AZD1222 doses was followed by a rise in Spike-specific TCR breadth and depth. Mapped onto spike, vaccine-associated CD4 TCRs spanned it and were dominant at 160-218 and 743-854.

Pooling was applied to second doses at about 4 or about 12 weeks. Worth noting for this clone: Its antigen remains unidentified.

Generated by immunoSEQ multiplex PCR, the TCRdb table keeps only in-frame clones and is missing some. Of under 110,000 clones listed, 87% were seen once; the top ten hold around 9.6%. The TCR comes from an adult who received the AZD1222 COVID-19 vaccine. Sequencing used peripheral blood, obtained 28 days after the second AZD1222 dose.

As DNA, the CDR3 is TGTGCCAGTAGTAGACAGGGTAGGGATCAGCCCCAGCATTTT. It specifies CASSRQGRDQPQHF. The chain uses TRBV19 and TRBJ1-5, with TRBD1 matching 7 bases. J gave up 5 bases and V 4 bases, and 5 bases lay outside the gene matches. Looked up from germline, CDR1 is LNHDA and CDR2 is SQIVND (reference sequence). The CDR3 has 14 amino acids.